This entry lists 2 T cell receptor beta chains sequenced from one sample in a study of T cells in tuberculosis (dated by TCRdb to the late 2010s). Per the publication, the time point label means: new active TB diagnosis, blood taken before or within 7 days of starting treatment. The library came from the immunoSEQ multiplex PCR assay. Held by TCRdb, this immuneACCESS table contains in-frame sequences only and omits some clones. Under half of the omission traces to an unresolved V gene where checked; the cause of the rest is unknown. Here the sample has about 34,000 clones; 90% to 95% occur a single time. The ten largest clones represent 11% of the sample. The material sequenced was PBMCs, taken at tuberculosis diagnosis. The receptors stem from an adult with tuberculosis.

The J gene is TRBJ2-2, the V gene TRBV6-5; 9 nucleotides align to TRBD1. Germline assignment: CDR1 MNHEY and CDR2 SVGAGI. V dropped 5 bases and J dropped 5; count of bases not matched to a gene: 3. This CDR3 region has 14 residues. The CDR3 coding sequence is TGTGCCAGCAGTCCGGGACAGGGTACCGGGGAGCTGTTTTTT. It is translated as CASSPGQGTGELFF.

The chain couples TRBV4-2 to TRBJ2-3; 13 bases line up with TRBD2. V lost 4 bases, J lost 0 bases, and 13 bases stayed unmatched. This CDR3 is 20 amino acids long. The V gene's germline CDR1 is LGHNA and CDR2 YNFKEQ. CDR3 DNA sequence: TGTGCCAGCAGCCTCCGGACTAGCGGGAGATGGGAGACTAGCACAGATACGCAGTATTTT. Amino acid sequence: CASSLRTSGRWETSTDTQYF.